The TCR beta chain described here comes from a study of OX40 agonist ivuxolimab in advanced cancers. Note on this clone: No antigen is known for it.

The data were produced by immunoSEQ multiplex PCR, yet TCRdb's version contains in-frame clones alone and is incomplete. Of under 40,000 clones listed, roughly four fifths are singletons. General study findings and limits: The investigators did not determine what antigen specificity the expanded peripheral T cells had. Among some nonresponders, normalized T-cell clonal expansion was also low.

The CDR3 runs to 16 residues. CDR1 and CDR2 from the germline V gene are SGDLS and YYNGEE. The V gene end was trimmed by 4 bases and the J gene end by 0 bases; junction bases not matched to a gene: 8. The gene calls are TRBV9 and TRBJ2-7; 9 positions match TRBD1. The sample consisted of CD4+ or CD8+ T cells sorted from blood, taken in a trial of the OX40 agonist ivuxolimab. The TCR sequence derives from an adult with an advanced solid tumor such as melanoma, head and neck, liver or kidney cancer. CDR3 DNA: TGTGCCAGCAGCCCCCGGGACAGGGCCTACTCCTACGAGCAGTACTTC. Protein sequence: CASSPRDRAYSYEQYF.